The clone carrying this T cell receptor (beta chain) was seen many times. Its antigen is still unknown. The sample comes from a study of human T cells and chemical hapten exposure. TCRdb processed the RACE reads anew with MiXCR; each CDR3 protein has one entry. The table has approximately 320,000 distinct CDR3 sequences, roughly 6% seen once. General study points: Given that the donors had alopecia, their immune response may differ from that seen in healthy people.

Noted time point: pre-sensitization, week 0. As to treatment: therapeutic diphenylcyclopropenone sensitization with weekly scalp DPC. The sample here was whole blood, taken in connection with sensitization to the hapten diphenylcyclopropenone (DPC). The clonotype was recovered from a woman aged 18-29 years with alopecia areata. Some clones in this sample may be carry-over from other donors' samples.

The CDR3 reads CASSPGTGGYNSPLHF. CDR3 in DNA: TGTGCCAGCAGCCCCGGGACAGGAGGGTATAATTCACCCCTCCACTTT. J is TRBJ1-6 and V is TRBV7-9; 8 positions agree with TRBD1. Germline V CDR1 and CDR2: SEHNR, FQNEAQ (reference sequence). Losses at the gene ends were 5 bases for V and 4 bases for J; bases not matched to a gene: 7. This CDR3 contains 16 residues. The full variable domain, with the rest looked up from reference TRBV7-9 and TRBJ1-6, is DTGVSQNPRHKITKRGQNVTFRCDPISEHNRLYWYRQTLGQGPEFLTYFQNEAQLEKSRLLSDRFSAERPKGSFSTLEIQRTEQGDSAMYLCASSPGTGGYNSPLHFGNGTRLTVT.